Presented here are 4 T cell receptor beta chains from one specimen sequenced in a study of blood T cell repertoires in COVID-19. Method: immunoSEQ multiplex PCR; TCRdb's copy keeps in-frame clones and lacks some. The data contain about 130,000 clones, more than 80% of them singletons. Material for sequencing was peripheral blood. All receptors come from a human donor in a cohort sampled during active COVID-19.

This clone has just one count. This chain links TRBV4-3 with TRBJ2-1, with a tentative D call TRBD2 (5 bases). V was clipped by 0 bases and J by 11 bases, with 11 bases between them. Germline CDR1 and CDR2: LGHNA and YSLEER. The CDR3 totals 13 residues. This CDR3 is CASSQDRGFKQFF. Written as DNA, the CDR3 is TGCGCCAGCAGCCAAGATCGGGGTTTCAAGCAGTTCTTC.

The J gene is TRBJ2-7, the V gene TRBV5-4; D is ambiguous. V was pared by 1 base and J by 7 bases, with 12 bases between. Germline V CDR1 and CDR2: SGHNT, YYREEE (reference sequence). The CDR3 spans 13 residues. CDR3 sequence: CASSLPEVKEQYV. The CDR3 DNA follows: TGTGCCAGCAGCTTGCCCGAGGTCAAAGAGCAGTACGTC.

V usage is TRBV11-3 and J usage is TRBJ2-7; 7 bases map to TRBD2. There are 13 residues in the CDR3. Germline V lookup: CDR1 SGHNT, CDR2 YENEEA. With 4 bases clipped from V and 1 base from J, the junction kept 1 base outside the gene matches. As DNA, the CDR3 is TGTGCCAGCAGCTCCGGGGGGTCCTACGAGCAGTACGTC. It yields the protein CASSSGGSYEQYV.

The V gene is TRBV12-5, the J gene TRBJ2-2; D is ambiguous. The germline V and J ends were trimmed by 7 bases and 8 bases, with 8 bases remaining between them. This CDR3 is 11 amino acids long. Germline CDR1 and CDR2: LGHNT and FRNRAP. CDR3 in DNA: TGTGCTAGTGCCGTTCGGGGGGAGCTGTTTTTT. Its translation: CASAVRGELFF.